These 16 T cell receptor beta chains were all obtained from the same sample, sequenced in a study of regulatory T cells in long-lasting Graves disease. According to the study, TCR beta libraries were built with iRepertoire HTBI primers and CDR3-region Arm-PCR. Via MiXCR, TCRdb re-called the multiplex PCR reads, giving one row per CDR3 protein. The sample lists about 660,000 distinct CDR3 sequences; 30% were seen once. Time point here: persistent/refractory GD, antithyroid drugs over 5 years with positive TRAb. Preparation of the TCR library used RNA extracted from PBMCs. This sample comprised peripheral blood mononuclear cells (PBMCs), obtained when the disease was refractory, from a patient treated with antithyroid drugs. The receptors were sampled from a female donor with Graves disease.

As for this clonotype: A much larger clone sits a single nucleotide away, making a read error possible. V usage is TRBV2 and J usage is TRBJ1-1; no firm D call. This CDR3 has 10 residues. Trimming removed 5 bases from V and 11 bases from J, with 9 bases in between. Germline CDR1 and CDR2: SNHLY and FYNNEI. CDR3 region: CASSMAGAFF. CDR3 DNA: TGTGCCAGCAGTATGGCGGGGGCTTTCTTT.

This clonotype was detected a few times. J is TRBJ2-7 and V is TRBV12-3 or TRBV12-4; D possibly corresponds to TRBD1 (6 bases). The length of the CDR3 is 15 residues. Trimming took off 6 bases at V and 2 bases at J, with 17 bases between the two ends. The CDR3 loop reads CASSRRRTGTYEQYF. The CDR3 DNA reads TGTGCCAGCAGCCGCCGCCGAACAGGGACCTACGAGCAGTACTTC.

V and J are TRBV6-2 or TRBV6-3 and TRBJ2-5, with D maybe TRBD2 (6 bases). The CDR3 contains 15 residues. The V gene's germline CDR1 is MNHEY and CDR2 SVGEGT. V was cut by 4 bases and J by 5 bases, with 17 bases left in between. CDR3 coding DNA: TGTGCCAGCAGTTCCTTCTTAGCTGGGGGGGAGACCCAGTACTTC. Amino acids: CASSSFLAGGETQYF.

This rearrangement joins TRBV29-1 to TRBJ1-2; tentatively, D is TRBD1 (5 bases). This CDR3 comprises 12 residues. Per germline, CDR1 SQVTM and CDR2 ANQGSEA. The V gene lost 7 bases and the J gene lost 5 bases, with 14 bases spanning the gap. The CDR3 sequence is CSAEGTQYGYTF. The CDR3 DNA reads TGCAGCGCAGAGGGGACCCAATATGGCTACACCTTC.

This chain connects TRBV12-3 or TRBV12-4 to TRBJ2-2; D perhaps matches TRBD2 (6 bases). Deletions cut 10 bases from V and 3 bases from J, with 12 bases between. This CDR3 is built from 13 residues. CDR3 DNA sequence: TGTGCCAACGGAGGGGAGTACACCGGGGAGCTGTTTTTT. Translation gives CANGGEYTGELFF.

In DNA, the CDR3 is TGTGCCAGCAGCCAAGGTCTACAGGGGGCGGGCTACACCTTC. Translation gives CASSQGLQGAGYTF. V usage is TRBV3-1 and J usage is TRBJ1-2; 9 bases align to TRBD1. The CDR3 is 14 residues long. Germline lookup yields CDR1 LGHDT and CDR2 YNNKEL (reference sequence). Trimming at V came to 1 base and at J to 8 bases, leaving 5 bases not matched to a gene.

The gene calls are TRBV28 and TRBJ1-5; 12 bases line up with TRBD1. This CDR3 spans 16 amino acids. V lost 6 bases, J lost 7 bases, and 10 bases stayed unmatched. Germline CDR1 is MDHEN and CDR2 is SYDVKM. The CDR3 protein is CASSRSRDRGPQPQHF. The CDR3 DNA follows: TGTGCCAGCAGCCGATCCCGGGACAGGGGGCCCCAGCCCCAGCATTTT. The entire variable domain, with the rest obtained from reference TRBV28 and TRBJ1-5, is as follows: DVKVTQSSRYLVKRTGEKVFLECVQDMDHENMFWYRQDPGLGLRLIYFSYDVKMKEKGDIPEGYSVSREKKERFSLILESASTNQTSMYLCASSRSRDRGPQPQHFGDGTRLSIL.

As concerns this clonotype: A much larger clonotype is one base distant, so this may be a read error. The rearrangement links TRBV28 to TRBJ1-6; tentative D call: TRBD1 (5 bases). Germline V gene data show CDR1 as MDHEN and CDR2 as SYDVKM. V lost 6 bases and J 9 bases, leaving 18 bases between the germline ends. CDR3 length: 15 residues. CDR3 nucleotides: TGTGCCAGCAGCCAGGCCACGGGGCCTGGTTCACCCCTCCACTTT. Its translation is CASSQATGPGSPLHF.

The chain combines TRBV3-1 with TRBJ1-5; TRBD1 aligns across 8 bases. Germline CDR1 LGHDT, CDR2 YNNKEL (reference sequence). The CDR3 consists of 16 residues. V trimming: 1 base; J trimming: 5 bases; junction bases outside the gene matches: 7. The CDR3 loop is CASSQGGQGADQPQHF. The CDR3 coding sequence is TGTGCCAGCAGCCAAGGCGGGCAGGGGGCCGATCAGCCCCAGCATTTT. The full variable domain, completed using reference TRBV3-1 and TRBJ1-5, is DTAVSQTPKYLVTQMGNDKSIKCEQNLGHDTMYWYKQDSKKFLKIMFSYNNKELIINETVPNRFSPKSPDKAHLNLHINSLELGDSAVYFCASSQGGQGADQPQHFGDGTRLSIL.

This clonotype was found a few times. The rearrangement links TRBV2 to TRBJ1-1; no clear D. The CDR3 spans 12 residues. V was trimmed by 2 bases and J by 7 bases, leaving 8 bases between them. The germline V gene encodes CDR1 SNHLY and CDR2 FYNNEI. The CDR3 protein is CASSETRFEAFF. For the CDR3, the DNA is TGTGCCAGCAGTGAAACACGGTTTGAAGCTTTCTTT.

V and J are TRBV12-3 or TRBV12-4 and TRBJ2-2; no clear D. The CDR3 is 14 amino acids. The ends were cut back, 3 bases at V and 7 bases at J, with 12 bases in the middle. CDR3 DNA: TGTGCCAGCAGTTTCTCCTCAACTGTCGGGGAGCTGTTTTTT. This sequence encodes CASSFSSTVGELFF.

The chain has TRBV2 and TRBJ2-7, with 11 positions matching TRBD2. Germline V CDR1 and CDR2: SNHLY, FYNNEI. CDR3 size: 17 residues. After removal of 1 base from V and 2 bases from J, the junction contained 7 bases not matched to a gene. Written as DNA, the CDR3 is TGTGCCAGCAGTGAAGGATTGATAGCGGGAGGGCCCTACGAGCAGTACTTC. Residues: CASSEGLIAGGPYEQYF.

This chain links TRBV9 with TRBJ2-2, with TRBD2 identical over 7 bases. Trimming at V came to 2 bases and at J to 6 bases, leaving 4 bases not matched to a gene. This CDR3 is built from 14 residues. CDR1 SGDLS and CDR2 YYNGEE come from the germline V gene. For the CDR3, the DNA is TGTGCCAGCAGCGTGAGGACTAGTCCCGGGGAGCTGTTTTTT. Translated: CASSVRTSPGELFF.

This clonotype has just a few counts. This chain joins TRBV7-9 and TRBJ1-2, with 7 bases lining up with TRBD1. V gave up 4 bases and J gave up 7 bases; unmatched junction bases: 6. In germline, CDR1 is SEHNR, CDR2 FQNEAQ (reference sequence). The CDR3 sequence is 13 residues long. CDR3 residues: CASSYGTDGGYTF. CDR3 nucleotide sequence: TGTGCCAGCAGCTACGGGACAGACGGTGGCTACACCTTC.

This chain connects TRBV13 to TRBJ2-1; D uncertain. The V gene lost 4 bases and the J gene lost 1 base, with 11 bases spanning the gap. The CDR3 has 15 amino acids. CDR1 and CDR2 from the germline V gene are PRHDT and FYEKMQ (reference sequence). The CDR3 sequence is CASSSRRGSYNEQFF. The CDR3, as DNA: TGTGCCAGCAGCTCCCGCCGCGGATCCTACAATGAGCAGTTCTTC. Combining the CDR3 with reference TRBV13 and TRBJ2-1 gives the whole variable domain AAGVIQSPRHLIKEKRETATLKCYPIPRHDTVYWYQQGPGQDPQFLISFYEKMQSDKGSIPDRFSAQQFSDYHSELNMSSLELGDSALYFCASSSRRGSYNEQFFGPGTRLTVL.

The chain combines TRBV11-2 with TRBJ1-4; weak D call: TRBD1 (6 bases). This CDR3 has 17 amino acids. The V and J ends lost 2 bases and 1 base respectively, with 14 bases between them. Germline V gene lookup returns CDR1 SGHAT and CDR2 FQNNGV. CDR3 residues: CASSLRGGLGTNEKLFF. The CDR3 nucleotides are TGTGCCAGCAGCTTACGGGGGGGCCTTGGAACTAATGAAAAACTGTTTTTT.